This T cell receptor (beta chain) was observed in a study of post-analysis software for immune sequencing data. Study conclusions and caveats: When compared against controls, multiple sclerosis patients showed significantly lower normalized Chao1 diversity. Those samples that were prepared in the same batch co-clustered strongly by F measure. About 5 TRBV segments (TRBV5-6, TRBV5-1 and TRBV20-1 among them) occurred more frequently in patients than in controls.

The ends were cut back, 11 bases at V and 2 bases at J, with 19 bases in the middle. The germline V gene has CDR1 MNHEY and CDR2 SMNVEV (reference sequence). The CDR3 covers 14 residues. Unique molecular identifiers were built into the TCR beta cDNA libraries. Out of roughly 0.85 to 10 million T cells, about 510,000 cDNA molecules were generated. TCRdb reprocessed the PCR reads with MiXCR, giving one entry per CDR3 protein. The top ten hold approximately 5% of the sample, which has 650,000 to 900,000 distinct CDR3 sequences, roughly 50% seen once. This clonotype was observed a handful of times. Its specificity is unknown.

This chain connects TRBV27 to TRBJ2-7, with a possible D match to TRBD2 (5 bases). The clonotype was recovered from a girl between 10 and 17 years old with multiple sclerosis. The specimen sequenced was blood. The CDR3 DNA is TGTGCCGCAGCCCAAAGTGCCGGGGCCTACGAGCAGTACTTC. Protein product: CAAAQSAGAYEQYF.